This passage covers 8 T cell receptor beta chains from one sample sequenced in a study of OX40 agonist ivuxolimab in advanced cancers. Only in-frame clones appear in the TCRdb table, and some are missing; sequencing was by immunoSEQ multiplex PCR. The repertoire holds some 8,000 clones, with roughly 87% as singletons. The sequenced sample was CD4+ or CD8+ T cells sorted from blood, obtained in a trial of the OX40 agonist ivuxolimab. The receptors shown here come from an adult with an advanced solid tumor such as melanoma, head and neck, liver or kidney cancer.

The rearrangement joins TRBV6-1 to TRBJ2-7, with 7 bases that match TRBD2. The CDR3 totals 15 residues. Germline-derived CDR1 and CDR2 are MNHNS and SASEGT. The trim removed 3 bases at V and 1 base at J, leaving 6 bases unmatched. The CDR3 protein is CASSEESSGSYEQYF. CDR3 nucleotides: TGTGCCAGCAGTGAGGAGTCTAGCGGTTCCTACGAGCAGTACTTC.

The chain recombines TRBV21-1 with TRBJ1-2. TRBV21-1 is termed a pseudogene. This CDR3 has 14 residues. CDR3 nucleotide sequence: TGTGCCAGCAGCAAATTAGAAGGGCCCTATGGCTACACCTTC. It codes for CASSKLEGPYGYTF.

This chain joins TRBV14 and TRBJ2-1; D is undetermined. The V end lost 0 bases, the J end lost 4 bases, and 22 bases lay between the germline ends. The CDR3 consists of 19 residues. Germline CDR1 is SGHDN and CDR2 is FVKESK. CDR3 in amino acids: CASSQDRFQSPNLYNEQFF. The CDR3 nucleotides read TGTGCCAGCAGCCAAGATCGGTTCCAGTCACCGAATCTGTACAATGAGCAGTTCTTC.

This clone was seen a few times. The V and J genes are TRBV5-4 and TRBJ2-4, with 9 bases lining up with TRBD1. Germline values: CDR1 SGHNT, CDR2 YYREEE (reference sequence). V lost 2 bases to trimming and J lost 9 bases; unmatched junction nucleotides: 6. CDR3 length: 14 amino acids. This chain's CDR3 is CASSLQGAEGIQYF. The CDR3, as DNA: TGTGCCAGCAGCTTACAGGGGGCAGAGGGCATTCAGTACTTC.

This chain links TRBV7-9 with TRBJ2-7; possibly TRBD2 for D (7 bases). Germline V gene sequence: CDR1 SEHNR, CDR2 FQNEAQ (reference sequence). This CDR3 is 15 amino acids long. Trimming removed 4 bases from V and 2 bases from J, with 15 bases in between. CDR3 DNA sequence: TGTGCCAGCAGCTACAGCGGGACATCGGCCTACGAGCAGTACTTC. It codes for CASSYSGTSAYEQYF. Based on the CDR3 plus reference TRBV7-9 and TRBJ2-7, the full variable domain is DTGVSQNPRHKITKRGQNVTFRCDPISEHNRLYWYRQTLGQGPEFLTYFQNEAQLEKSRLLSDRFSAERPKGSFSTLEIQRTEQGDSAMYLCASSYSGTSAYEQYFGPGTRLTVT.

The chain employs TRBV10-1 and TRBJ1-3; D gene ambiguous. Germline V gives CDR1 WNHNN, CDR2 SYGVQD (reference sequence). This CDR3 has 15 residues. Trimming took 4 bases from V and 4 from J, leaving 14 bases between them. CDR3 protein: CASSVTSDGGNTIYF. CDR3 bases: TGCGCCAGCAGTGTGACCTCGGACGGGGGAAACACCATATATTTT.

The rearrangement uses TRBV28 and TRBJ2-5; D not resolved. V lost 6 bases and J 3 bases, leaving 8 bases between the germline ends. The CDR3 sequence is 12 residues long. Germline V CDR1 and CDR2: MDHEN, SYDVKM. In nucleotides, the CDR3 is TGTGCCAGCAGCCTAGGGAAAGAGACCCAGTACTTC. Its protein product is CASSLGKETQYF.

The chain carries TRBV14 and TRBJ2-1, with 8 positions matching TRBD2. V was clipped by 4 bases and J by 9 bases; unmatched bases: 8. The CDR3 extends over 14 amino acids. Germline V gene lookup returns CDR1 SGHDN and CDR2 FVKESK. DNA for the CDR3: TGTGCCAGCAGCCTAAGCGGGAGAAGGAGTGAGCAGTTCTTC. Translated, it gives CASSLSGRRSEQFF.